Shown below are 2 T cell receptor beta chains from a single sample sequenced in a study of long-term antiretroviral therapy in people with HIV. Runs used v3.0 of the immunoSEQ assay and were done at survey level. Profiling relied on immunoSEQ multiplex PCR, and the TCRdb table lists in-frame clones only, not all of them. The table records about 17,000 clones, 60% to 80% of them present only once. Sample: unsorted PBMCs, taken 2.3 years after starting antiretroviral therapy. All receptors derive from a woman in her 40s with HIV.

Concerning this clone itself: The junction departs from the called germline gene at one end, perhaps through a read error. The chain has TRBV7-2 and TRBJ2-1; D unresolved. CDR1 SGHTA and CDR2 FQGNSA come from the germline V gene. The CDR3 is made up of 14 amino acids. The CDR3 loop is CASSIAVLIHEQFF. CDR3 sequence (DNA): TGTGCCAGCAGCATAGCCGTACTAATCCATGAGCAGTTCTTC.

The chain carries TRBV5-4 and TRBJ1-5; the D is unclear. Germline V gene sequence: CDR1 SGHNT, CDR2 YYREEE (reference sequence). CDR3 length equals 15 residues. Trimming pared 0 bases from V and 7 bases from J, leaving 14 bases between. This chain's CDR3 is CASSLDGRGGQPQHF. CDR3 coding DNA: TGTGCCAGCAGCTTGGACGGGCGGGGAGGGCAGCCCCAGCATTTT.